The next 8 T cell receptor beta chains were all read from a single sample in a study of T cells after yellow fever vaccination. TCRdb re-analysed the 5' RACE reads in MiXCR, keeping a single row per CDR3 protein. The table has 300,000 to 400,000 distinct CDR3 sequences, 7% to 10% seen once; the top ten hold 17%. Source: PBMCs, taken about 49 days after the first yellow fever vaccination. Receptor source: a man between 18 and 29 years old who received the YFV17D yellow fever vaccine.

V and J are TRBV19 and TRBJ2-1, with TRBD2 identical over 9 bases. The CDR3 has 15 amino acids. Germline trimming cut 7 bases from V and 5 bases from J; bases unmatched to any gene: 9. CDR1 is LNHDA and CDR2 is SQIVND in the germline V gene (reference sequence). The CDR3 spells CASTNSGGGDNEQFF. CDR3 DNA sequence: TGTGCCAGTACCAATAGCGGGGGCGGGGACAATGAGCAGTTCTTC.

The J gene is TRBJ2-3, the V gene TRBV30, with D perhaps being TRBD1 or TRBD2 (6 bases each). Germline lookup yields CDR1 GTSNPN and CDR2 SVGIG (reference sequence). CDR3 length: 13 residues. V dropped 3 bases and J dropped 2 bases, with 9 bases sitting between them. The CDR3 reads CAWRRGVTDTQYF. The CDR3 DNA follows: TGTGCCTGGAGAAGGGGGGTCACAGATACGCAGTATTTT.

This clonotype occurred a few times. The rearrangement joins TRBV9 to TRBJ2-3; TRBD2 matches at 8 bases. The CDR3 covers 16 residues. Germline CDR1 and CDR2: SGDLS and YYNGEE. Losses at the gene ends were 3 bases for V and 0 bases for J; bases not matched to a gene: 6. This CDR3 is CASSDRLAPSTDTQYF. The CDR3 DNA reads as TGTGCCAGCAGCGACCGACTAGCGCCCAGCACAGATACGCAGTATTTT.

The sample holds a few counts of this clonotype. The chain employs TRBV29-1 and TRBJ2-1; a possible D gene is TRBD2 (5 bases). The germline gives CDR1 SQVTM, CDR2 ANQGSEA. The germline V and J ends were trimmed by 7 bases and 4 bases, with 14 bases remaining between them. The CDR3 is 13 amino acids. CDR3: CSAGVGVYNEQFF. The CDR3 coding sequence is TGCAGCGCTGGTGTCGGGGTTTACAATGAGCAGTTCTTC.

This chain joins TRBV6-2 or TRBV6-3 and TRBJ1-1; 8 nucleotides align to TRBD1. Germline loops: CDR1 MNHEY, CDR2 SVGEGT. J gave up 4 bases and V 11 bases, and 12 bases lay outside the gene matches. The length of the CDR3 is 14 residues. In DNA, the CDR3 is TGTGCCGGAAGTTTACAGGGGGTCGGCACTGAAGCTTTCTTT. This gives the protein CAGSLQGVGTEAFF.

The gene calls are TRBV7-6 and TRBJ2-2; D is uncertain. V gave up 4 bases and J gave up 5 bases, with 8 bases separating them. The CDR3 is made up of 13 amino acids. The germline V gene encodes CDR1 SGHVS and CDR2 FNYEAQ. The CDR3, as DNA: TGTGCCAGCAGCTCCGCAGGAACCGGGGAGCTGTTTTTT. This codes for CASSSAGTGELFF.

This clonotype was recorded a few times. The chain couples TRBV20-1 to TRBJ2-7; D gene uncertain. From germline, CDR1 is DFQATT and CDR2 SNEGSKA (reference sequence). Trimming cost V 4 bases and J 4 bases, with 11 bases left between them. The CDR3 consists of 12 residues. In nucleotides, the CDR3 is TGCAGTGCTACCTCTGGGCGATACGAGCAGTACGTC. This translates into CSATSGRYEQYV.

The sample holds a few counts of this clonotype. The chain joins TRBV24-1 to TRBJ2-7; D gene ambiguous. V shed 8 bases and J shed 5 bases, with 6 bases lying between them. The CDR3 length is 10 residues. Germline lookup yields CDR1 KGHDR and CDR2 SFDVKD. CDR3 DNA: TGTGCCACCAAACTCCACGAGCAGTACTTC. Amino acid sequence: CATKLHEQYF.